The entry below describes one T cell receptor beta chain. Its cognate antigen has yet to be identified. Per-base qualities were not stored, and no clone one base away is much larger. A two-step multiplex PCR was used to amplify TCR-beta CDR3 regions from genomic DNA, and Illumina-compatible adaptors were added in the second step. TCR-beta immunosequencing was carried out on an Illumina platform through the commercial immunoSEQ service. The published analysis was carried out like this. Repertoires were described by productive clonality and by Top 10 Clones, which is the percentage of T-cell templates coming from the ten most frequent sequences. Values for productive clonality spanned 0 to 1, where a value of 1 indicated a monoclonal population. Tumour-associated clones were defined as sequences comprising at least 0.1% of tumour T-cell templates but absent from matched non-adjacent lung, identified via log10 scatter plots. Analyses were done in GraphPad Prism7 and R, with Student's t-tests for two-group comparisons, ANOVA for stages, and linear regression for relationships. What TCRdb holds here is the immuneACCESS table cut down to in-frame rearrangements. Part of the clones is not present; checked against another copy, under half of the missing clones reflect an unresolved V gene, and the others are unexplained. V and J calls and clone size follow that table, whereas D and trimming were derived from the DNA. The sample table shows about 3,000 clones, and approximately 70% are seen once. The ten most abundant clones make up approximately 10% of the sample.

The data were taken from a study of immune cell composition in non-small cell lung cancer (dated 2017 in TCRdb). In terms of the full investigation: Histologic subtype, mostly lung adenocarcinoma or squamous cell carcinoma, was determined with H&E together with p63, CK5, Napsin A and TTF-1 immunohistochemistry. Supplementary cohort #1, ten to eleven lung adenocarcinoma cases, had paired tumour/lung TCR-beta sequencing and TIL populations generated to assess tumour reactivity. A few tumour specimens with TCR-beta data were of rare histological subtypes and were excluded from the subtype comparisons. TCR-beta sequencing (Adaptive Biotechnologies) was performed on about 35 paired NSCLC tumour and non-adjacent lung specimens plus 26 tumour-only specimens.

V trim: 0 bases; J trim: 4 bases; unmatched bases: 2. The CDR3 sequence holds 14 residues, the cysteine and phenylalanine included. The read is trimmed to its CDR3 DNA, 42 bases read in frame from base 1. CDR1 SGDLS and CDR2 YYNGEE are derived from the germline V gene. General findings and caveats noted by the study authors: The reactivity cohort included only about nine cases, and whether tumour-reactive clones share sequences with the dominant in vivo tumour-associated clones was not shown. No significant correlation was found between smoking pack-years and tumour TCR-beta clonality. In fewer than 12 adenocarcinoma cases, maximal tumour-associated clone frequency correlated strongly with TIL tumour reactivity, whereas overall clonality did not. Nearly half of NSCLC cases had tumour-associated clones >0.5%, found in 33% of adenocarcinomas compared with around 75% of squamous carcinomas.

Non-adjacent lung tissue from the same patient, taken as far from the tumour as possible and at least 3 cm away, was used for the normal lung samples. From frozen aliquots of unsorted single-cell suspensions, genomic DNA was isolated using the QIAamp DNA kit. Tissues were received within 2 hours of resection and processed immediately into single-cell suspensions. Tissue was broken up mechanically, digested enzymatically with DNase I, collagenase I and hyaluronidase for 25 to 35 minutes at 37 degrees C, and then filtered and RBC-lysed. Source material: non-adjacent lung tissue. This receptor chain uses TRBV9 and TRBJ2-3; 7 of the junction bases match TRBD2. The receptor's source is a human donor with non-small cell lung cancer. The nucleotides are TGTGCCAGCAGCGTAGGGGGAGGGTCAGATACGCAGTATTTT. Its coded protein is CASSVGGGSDTQYF. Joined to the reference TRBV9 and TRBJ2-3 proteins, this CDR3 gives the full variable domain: DSGVTQTPKHLITATGQRVTLRCSPRSGDLSVYWYQQSLDQGLQFLIQYYNGEERAKGNILERFSAQQFPDLHSELNLSSLELGDSALYFCASSVGGGSDTQYFGPGTRLTVL.